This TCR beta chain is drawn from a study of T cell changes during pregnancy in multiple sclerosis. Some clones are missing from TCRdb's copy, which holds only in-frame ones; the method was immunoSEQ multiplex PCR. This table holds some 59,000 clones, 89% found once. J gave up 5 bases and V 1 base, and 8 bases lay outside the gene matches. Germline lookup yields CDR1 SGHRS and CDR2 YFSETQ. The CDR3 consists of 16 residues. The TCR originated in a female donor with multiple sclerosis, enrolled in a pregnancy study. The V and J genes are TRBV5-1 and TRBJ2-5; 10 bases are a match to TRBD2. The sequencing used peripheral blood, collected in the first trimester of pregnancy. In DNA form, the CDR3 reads TGCGCCAGCAGCTTGCGGGCTAGCGGGAGTGCTGAGACCCAGTACTTC. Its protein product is CASSLRASGSAETQYF.